The T cell receptor beta chain described here comes from a study of early T cells in non-severe SARS-CoV-2 infection. Overall study: Sequenced material consisted of bulk RNA (from unsorted whole blood), and chains were unpaired.

Concerning this clonotype itself: Antigen: not known.

Study conclusions and caveats: Lookups in VDJdb leaned toward anti-spike CD8 responses and missed private and CD4 specificities.

As part of library construction, unique molecular identifiers were attached to individual cDNA molecules. TCRdb redid the calling of the 5' RACE reads with MiXCR, one entry per CDR3 protein. This sample has about 92,000 distinct CDR3 sequences, with approximately 17% found just once. CDR1 and CDR2 (germline): SGHTA, FQGNSA. V shed 1 base, J shed 8 bases, and the junction held 10 bases outside the gene matches. The CDR3 consists of 15 residues. The rearrangement links TRBV7-2 to TRBJ1-2, with TRBD1 matching over 7 bases. The origin of this receptor is an adult who was a healthcare worker with PCR-confirmed SARS-CoV-2 infection or an uninfected control (not recorded which). The sample was whole blood. The CDR3 sequence: CASSLGRGQGDGYTF. As DNA, the CDR3 is TGTGCCAGCAGCTTAGGTAGGGGGCAGGGCGACGGCTACACCTTC.